A single T cell receptor (beta chain) is shown here with its context. Antigen specificity is unknown. Germline V CDR1 and CDR2: SGHNT, YYREEE (reference sequence). The CDR3 runs 15 residues. The V gene lost 10 bases and the J gene lost 1 base, with 21 bases spanning the gap. This record belongs to a study of OX40 agonist ivuxolimab in advanced cancers. Looking at the study overall: Clinicians treated patients with ivuxolimab, an agonistic anti-OX40 (CD134) antibody.

General study points: At 0.1 to 3.0 mg/kg and by week 6, CD4+ and CD8+ T cells in the blood had expanded clonally.

Using immunoSEQ multiplex PCR, the repertoire was profiled, and TCRdb retains in-frame clones only, with some absent. The repertoire holds about 40,000 clones, with 70% to 90% as singletons. The sample in question was CD4+ or CD8+ T cells sorted from blood, obtained in a trial of the OX40 agonist ivuxolimab. This sequence was found in an adult with an advanced solid tumor such as melanoma, head and neck, liver or kidney cancer. V usage is TRBV5-4 and J usage is TRBJ2-7, with D tentatively TRBD2 (5 bases). The CDR3 DNA is TGTGCCCTAGCAAAGGATGTGGGAGCTTCCTACGAGCAGTACTTC. Protein product: CALAKDVGASYEQYF.